This entry lists 7 T cell receptor beta chains sequenced from one sample in a study of blood T cell repertoires in COVID-19. TCRdb keeps only in-frame clones here, not all; method: immunoSEQ multiplex PCR. The data hold approximately 90,000 clones, with about 85% observed a single time. Source material: peripheral blood. The receptor source for this set is a man aged 60-69 years with acute or convalescent COVID-19.

The rearrangement uses TRBV19 and TRBJ1-2; 9 bases are shared with TRBD1. V was clipped by 4 bases and J by 4 bases; unmatched bases: 13. The CDR3 length is 17 residues. Germline lookup yields CDR1 LNHDA and CDR2 SQIVND (reference sequence). CDR3 DNA: TGTGCCAGTAGTACAACGACCGACAGGGGGAGACTCTATGGCTACACCTTC. Amino acid sequence: CASSTTTDRGRLYGYTF.

The chain recombines TRBV11-3 with TRBJ2-5, with TRBD2 identical over 12 bases. J lost 5 bases, V lost 4 bases, and 8 bases had no gene match. The CDR3 covers 16 residues. The germline CDR1 and CDR2 sequences are SGHNT and YENEEA. The CDR3 nucleotides read TGTGCCAGCAGCTCAAGACTAGCGGGAGTTATGGAGACCCAGTACTTC. Translated: CASSSRLAGVMETQYF.

The V and J genes are TRBV5-1 and TRBJ2-7; TRBD2 matches at 10 bases. Trimming cost V 7 bases and J 2 bases; bases outside gene matches: 6. The germline gives CDR1 SGHRS, CDR2 YFSETQ. This CDR3 region has 14 residues. This CDR3 reads CASSRTSGTYEQYF. Written as DNA, the CDR3 is TGCGCCAGCTCACGGACTAGCGGAACCTACGAGCAGTACTTC.

The V gene is TRBV3-1 (or the pseudogene TRBV3-2), the J gene TRBJ2-7; D is perhaps TRBD1 (6 bases). There are 13 residues in the CDR3. V was trimmed by 10 bases and J by 1 base, leaving 14 bases between them. Looked up from germline, CDR1 is LGHDT and CDR2 is YNNKEL (reference sequence). The CDR3 nucleotides read TGTGCCACCGTCGGGACATCTTCCTACGAGCAGTACTTC. The encoded protein is CATVGTSSYEQYF.

The chain carries TRBV6-5 and TRBJ1-4, with D possibly matching TRBD1 (6 bases). The V gene's germline CDR1 is MNHEY and CDR2 SVGAGI. This CDR3 region has 14 residues. V was cut by 5 bases and J by 4 bases, with 11 bases left in between. The CDR3 DNA reads as TGTGCCAGCAGTAACGGACAGAATAATGAAAAACTGTTTTTT. Amino acids: CASSNGQNNEKLFF.

The table lists this clone with a few counts. J is TRBJ2-7 and V is TRBV5-8, with 10 bases identical to TRBD2. Trimming at V came to 1 base and at J to 2 bases, leaving 6 bases not matched to a gene. The CDR3 covers 16 residues. Germline V gene lookup returns CDR1 SGHTS and CDR2 YDEGEE. The CDR3 loop is CASSLWLAGVTYEQYF. In nucleotides, the CDR3 is TGTGCCAGCAGCTTGTGGCTAGCGGGAGTAACCTACGAGCAGTACTTC.

J is TRBJ2-2 and V is TRBV6-5, with TRBD1 as a possible D gene (6 bases). Germline CDR1 MNHEY, CDR2 SVGAGI. The CDR3 contains 12 residues. V lost 5 bases to trimming and J lost 7 bases, with 8 bases between them. CDR3 residues: CASSTGFGELFF. CDR3 nucleotides: TGTGCCAGCAGTACAGGGTTCGGGGAGCTGTTTTTT.